Sequencing of this T cell receptor (beta chain) was carried out in a study of CD8+CD57+ T cells in acquired aplastic anemia (dated by TCRdb to about 2018). Describing the broader study: Extracted DNA from sorted CD4+ and CD8+ cells averaged 3.2 ug, ranging from about 0.18 to 27.4 ug. CD8+CD57+ expansion was defined as frequency above the mean frequency observed in healthy subjects. Summary of the overall study and its limitations: Twenty-nine CD8+ CDR3 sequences were shared between patients and controls but appeared highly expressed in patients and within their immunodominant clones. Between patients and healthy controls, no significant difference in CD8+ Simpson's diversity was found (P=0.060).

Genomic DNA served as template for TCR beta VDJ combination and CDR3 sequence profiling. An Illumina HiSeq 2000 was used for TCR repertoire sequencing. Per the authors' processing: Repertoires were assessed using TRBV/TRBJ rearrangement plots, CDR3 size and DJ length profiles, and Simpson's diversity index. The most abundant DNA sequence in the deep sequencing data was taken as the immunodominant clone. CDR3 amino acid sequences were checked for sharing between subjects and were compared against published repertoires and the VDJdb database. TCRdb reran the public reads through fastp at Q25 and MiXCR, keeping productive beta chains. Identical CDR3 protein sequences are pooled into one entry, listed with their most common genes and DNA. The V and J calls were determined by TCRdb, not by the authors. The sample data list some 120,000 distinct CDR3 sequences, and about two fifths of these were observed just once. The top ten clones comprise 2.6% of the sample.

The patients picked for sequencing were ones in whom flow cytometry had shown an expansion of CD8+CD57+ cells. Every patient had severe acquired aplastic anemia, diagnosed using the International Study of Aplastic Anemia and Agranulocytosis and Camitta criteria. No therapy had been received by the patients at the time of blood sampling. The study deep-sequenced TCR repertoires of sorted CD4+ and CD8+ blood T cells from severe aplastic anemia patients and healthy subjects. Patients were enrolled under clinicaltrials.gov protocols 00001620, 01623167, 00001397, 00071045, 00081523 and 00961064 in the USA. Ficoll-Paque density gradient centrifugation was used to isolate peripheral blood mononuclear cells. CD4+ and CD8+ T cells were sorted by FACS or magnetic beads before DNA extraction. This clonotype was seen at least ten times. Its antigen remains undetermined. One base away there is no much larger clone; base qualities are not given.

V is reduced by 1 base and J by 4 bases, leaving a spacing of 17 bases between them. Counted from cysteine to phenylalanine, this CDR3 has 16 amino acids. Of all the DNA, just the CDR3 is kept, 48 bases in frame from base 1. CDR1 SGHVS and CDR2 FNYEAQ are derived from the germline V gene. This receptor was taken from a human donor with aplastic anemia. The rearrangement combines TRBV7-6 with TRBJ2-7; the D gene is perhaps TRBD2, from 5 matching bases. The sequenced sample consisted of sorted CD4+, CD8+, or CD8+CD57+ T cells (not recorded which) from PBMCs. DNA sequence: TGTGCCAGCAGCTTAGTTGCCGGGCCAGAGGGATACGAGCAGTACTTC. Its amino acids are CASSLVAGPEGYEQYF.